A single sample is the source of the 7 T cell receptor beta chains below, sequenced in a study of blood T cell repertoires in COVID-19. TCRdb's copy holds only in-frame clones and misses some; the assay was immunoSEQ multiplex PCR. The sample holds about 220,000 clones, around 84% seen once. Sequencing was carried out using peripheral blood. Source of these receptors: a man under 40 with active or convalescent COVID-19.

The CDR3 reads CASRAGGLDTQYF. The CDR3 DNA follows: TGCGCCAGCAGAGCGGGGGGCCTTGATACGCAGTATTTT. This chain connects TRBV10-2 to TRBJ2-3; TRBD2 agrees at 9 bases. Germline-derived CDR1 and CDR2 are WSHSY and SAAADI. V dropped 6 bases and J dropped 6; count of bases not matched to a gene: 4. The CDR3 extends over 13 amino acids.

This clone showed up just a few times. The CDR3 here is CASSSRQRHRAFF. The CDR3 nucleotides are TGTGCCAGCAGCAGTCGACAGCGTCATCGAGCTTTCTTT. The V call is TRBV7-9, the J call TRBJ1-1; D is possibly TRBD1 (5 bases). V was cut by 5 bases and J by 10 bases, with 17 bases left in between. In germline, CDR1 is SEHNR, CDR2 FQNEAQ (reference sequence). The CDR3 length is 13 residues.

The V call is TRBV7-9, the J call TRBJ2-7, with D perhaps TRBD2 (6 bases). The germline V and J ends were trimmed by 1 base and 3 bases, with 13 bases remaining between them. CDR3 length equals 15 residues. Germline lookup yields CDR1 SEHNR and CDR2 FQNEAQ (reference sequence). The chain's CDR3 is CASSLGAGRNYEQYF. CDR3 in DNA: TGTGCCAGCAGCTTAGGGGCAGGGAGGAACTACGAGCAGTACTTC.

This clone was counted only a few times. The chain uses TRBV5-1 and TRBJ1-5, with a tentative D call TRBD1 (5 bases). Looked up from germline, CDR1 is SGHRS and CDR2 is YFSETQ. The CDR3 is 15 residues long. The V end was cut by 0 bases, the J end by 4 bases, with 11 bases between. The CDR3 region has the DNA TGCGCCAGCAGCTTGGATACAGGTGATAATCAGCCCCAGCATTTT. Its protein product is CASSLDTGDNQPQHF. Full variable domain (outside the CDR3, taken from reference TRBV5-1 and TRBJ1-5): KAGVTQTPRYLIKTRGQQVTLSCSPISGHRSVSWYQQTPGQGLQFLFEYFSETQRNKGNFPGRFSGRQFSNSRSEMNVSTLELGDSALYLCASSLDTGDNQPQHFGDGTRLSIL.

The V call is TRBV30, the J call TRBJ2-1, with 10 bases lining up with TRBD2. Trimming cost V 5 bases and J 10 bases; bases outside gene matches: 5. Looked up from germline, CDR1 is GTSNPN and CDR2 is SVGIG (reference sequence). The CDR3 covers 12 residues. The CDR3 sequence: CAWLTSGDEQFF. The CDR3 region has the DNA TGTGCCTGGCTAACTAGCGGGGACGAGCAGTTCTTC. The whole variable domain, remainder taken from reference TRBV30 and TRBJ2-1, is SQTIHQWPATLVQPVGSPLSLECTVEGTSNPNLYWYRQAAGRGLQLLFYSVGIGQISSEVPQNLSASRPQDRQFILSSKKLLLSDSGFYLCAWLTSGDEQFFGPGTRLTVL.

This clone appeared once. The rearrangement joins TRBV6-5 to TRBJ2-7; 11 bases agree with TRBD1. V lost 1 base to trimming and J lost 4 bases; unmatched junction nucleotides: 3. The CDR3 contains 15 residues. Germline CDR1 is MNHEY and CDR2 is SVGAGI. In nucleotides, the CDR3 is TGTGCCAGCAGTTACTATGGGACAGGGGGTTACGAGCAGTACTTC. This translates into CASSYYGTGGYEQYF.

The CDR3 reads CASSSETGYFTEAFF. The CDR3 nucleotides read TGTGCCAGCAGCTCGGAAACAGGGTACTTCACTGAAGCTTTCTTT. This chain connects TRBV7-9 to TRBJ1-1, with D perhaps matching TRBD1 (6 bases). Between the trimmed V and J ends, which lost 4 bases and 4 bases, there was a span of 16 bases. Germline V lookup: CDR1 SEHNR, CDR2 FQNEAQ (reference sequence). CDR3 length: 15 amino acids.